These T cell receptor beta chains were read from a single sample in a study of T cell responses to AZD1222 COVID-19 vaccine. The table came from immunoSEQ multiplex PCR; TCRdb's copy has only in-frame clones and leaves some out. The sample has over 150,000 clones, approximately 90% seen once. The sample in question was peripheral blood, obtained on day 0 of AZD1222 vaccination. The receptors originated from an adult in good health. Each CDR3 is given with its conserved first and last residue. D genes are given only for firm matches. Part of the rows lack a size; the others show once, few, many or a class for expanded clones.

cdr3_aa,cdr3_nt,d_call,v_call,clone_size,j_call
CASSLVRRDTQYF,TGTGCCAGCAGCTTAGTCCGGAGGGATACGCAGTATTTT,.,TRBV7-2,.,TRBJ2-3
CASSYSWGRGEKLFF,TGTGCCAGCAGTTACTCGTGGGGGCGCGGTGAAAAACTGTTTTTT,.,TRBV6-5,.,TRBJ1-4
CATGNTEAFF,TGTGCCACCGGGAACACTGAAGCTTTCTTT,.,TRBV19,.,TRBJ1-1
CASSAGQENTEAFF,TGCGCCAGCAGCGCCGGACAGGAGAACACTGAAGCTTTCTTT,TRBD1,TRBV5-1,once,TRBJ1-1
CASSLGVSTYEQYF,TGCGCCAGCAGCTTGGGTGTCAGCACCTACGAGCAGTACTTC,.,TRBV5-1,.,TRBJ2-7
CASSLTGNEQFF,TGTGCCAGCAGCTTGACAGGGAATGAGCAGTTCTTC,TRBD1,TRBV11-2,.,TRBJ2-1
CASTQGVNYGYTF,TGTGCCAGCACCCAAGGGGTTAACTATGGCTACACCTTC,.,TRBV6-5,.,TRBJ1-2
CASSLQGAGTGELFF,TGTGCCAGCAGCTTACAGGGGGCTGGCACCGGGGAGCTGTTTTTT,TRBD1,TRBV7-2,once,TRBJ2-2
CASSPRYGSSVPQHF,TGTGCCAGCAGTCCGAGGTACGGTTCCTCAGTCCCCCAGCATTTT,.,TRBV28,.,TRBJ1-5
CASRPGQGNQPQHF,TGTGCCAGCAGACCGGGACAGGGCAATCAGCCCCAGCATTTT,TRBD1,TRBV6-5,few,TRBJ1-5
CASSLDGGSENTEAFF,TGTGCCAGCAGCTTGGATGGGGGCTCAGAGAACACTGAAGCTTTCTTT,.,TRBV5-6,.,TRBJ1-1
CASSQDGVADTYEQYF,TGTGCCAGCAGCCAAGATGGAGTAGCGGATACCTACGAGCAGTACTTC,.,TRBV4-2,.,TRBJ2-7
CATSTGIEDKNIQYF,TGTGCAACTTCCACAGGGATTGAGGACAAAAACATTCAGTACTTC,.,TRBV28,.,TRBJ2-4
CASSSTTGIFQPQHF,TGTGCCAGTAGTTCCACAACAGGGATTTTTCAGCCCCAGCATTTT,.,TRBV19,.,TRBJ1-5
CASTTGKGVYGYTF,TGTGCCAGCACCACCGGAAAGGGAGTCTATGGCTACACCTTC,.,TRBV28,.,TRBJ1-2
CASSPTTGRVYEQYF,TGCGCCAGCAGCCCAACAACAGGGAGAGTCTACGAGCAGTACTTC,.,TRBV5-1,.,TRBJ2-7
CASSILSSGRVHEQYF,TGTGCCAGTAGTATTCTATCTAGCGGGAGAGTCCACGAGCAGTACTTC,TRBD2,TRBV19,.,TRBJ2-7
CASSIGLAFYNEQFF,TGTGCCAGTAGTATAGGGCTAGCGTTCTACAATGAGCAGTTCTTC,.,TRBV19,.,TRBJ2-1
CASSLSVGRSWEPQHF,TGTGCCAGCAGTTTATCAGTGGGACGTTCCTGGGAGCCCCAGCATTTT,.,TRBV28,.,TRBJ1-5
CASSFSGVRNNQPQHF,TGTGCCAGCAGTTTTTCGGGGGTTCGTAACAATCAGCCCCAGCATTTT,.,TRBV27,.,TRBJ1-5
CASSPRVDRDNEQFF,TGTGCCAGCTCACCACGGGTGGACAGGGACAATGAGCAGTTCTTC,TRBD1,TRBV18,once,TRBJ2-1
CASSESSGRGRDNEQFF,TGCGCCAGCAGTGAGTCTAGCGGGAGAGGTAGGGACAATGAGCAGTTCTTC,TRBD2,TRBV10-1,once,TRBJ2-1
CASSPNGLGAPLHF,TGTGCCAGCAGCCCCAACGGGCTGGGGGCACCCCTCCACTTT,.,TRBV7-2,.,TRBJ1-6
CASSRDPRYNEQFF,TGCGCCAGCAGCCGGGACCCCCGCTACAATGAGCAGTTCTTC,.,TRBV10-2,.,TRBJ2-1
CASSGEGLAYNEQFF,TGTGCCAGCAGCGGAGAGGGACTAGCCTACAATGAGCAGTTCTTC,TRBD2,TRBV9,.,TRBJ2-1
CATRLGGPGVVYNEQFF,TGTGCCACCAGGTTGGGGGGCCCGGGAGTTGTTTACAATGAGCAGTTCTTC,.,TRBV15,.,TRBJ2-1
CASRMDRGLSPLHF,TGTGCCAGCAGGATGGACAGGGGGCTTTCACCCCTCCACTTT,TRBD1,TRBV27,.,TRBJ1-6
CASRLRTGTSYEQYF,TGTGCCAGCAGACTCAGGACAGGGACCTCCTACGAGCAGTACTTC,TRBD1,TRBV6-5,few,TRBJ2-7
CASSEAELSETQYF,TGTGCCAGCAGTGAAGCGGAGCTCTCAGAGACCCAGTACTTC,.,TRBV2,.,TRBJ2-5
CASGQGIENGYTF,TGTGCCTCCGGACAGGGAATAGAGAATGGCTACACCTTC,TRBD1,TRBV5-4,.,TRBJ1-2
CASSLVVSGTTEAFF,TGTGCCAGCAGCTTAGTAGTATCGGGGACCACTGAAGCTTTCTTT,.,TRBV7-8,.,TRBJ1-1
CASSAMGRLAGETQYF,TGTGCCAGCAGTGCCATGGGGCGACTAGCGGGAGAGACCCAGTACTTC,TRBD2,TRBV2,.,TRBJ2-5
CAWSEGENTGELFF,TGTGCCTGGAGTGAGGGCGAGAACACCGGGGAGCTGTTTTTT,.,TRBV30,.,TRBJ2-2
CASSRTNRSPLHF,TGTGCCAGCAGCCGAACAAACAGGTCACCCCTCCACTTT,.,TRBV11-3,.,TRBJ1-6
CASAQGVYGYTF,TGTGCCAGTGCACAGGGGGTCTATGGCTACACCTTC,TRBD1,TRBV19,once,TRBJ1-2
CAISPRWAVGSYEQYF,TGTGCCATCAGCCCGAGGTGGGCGGTGGGGTCCTACGAGCAGTACTTC,.,TRBV10-3,once,TRBJ2-7
CASSLRQNYGYTF,TGTGCCAGCAGTTTAAGGCAGAACTATGGCTACACCTTC,.,TRBV27,few,TRBJ1-2
CASSPGQGINSPLHF,TGTGCCAGCAGCCCGGGGCAGGGGATTAATTCACCCCTCCACTTT,.,TRBV14,.,TRBJ1-6
CASSIPGSGNTEAFF,TGTGCCAGCTCAATTCCCGGGAGTGGGAACACTGAAGCTTTCTTT,.,TRBV18,.,TRBJ1-1
CASSWAGNGFQPQYF,TGTGCCAGCAGTTGGGCCGGAAATGGGTTTCAGCCCCAGTATTTT,.,TRBV28,.,TRBJ2-3
CASSPGQGEYLNYGYTF,TGTGCCAGCAGTCCGGGACAGGGGGAATACCTAAACTATGGCTACACCTTC,TRBD1,TRBV6-6,.,TRBJ1-2
CASSYFRGTTEAFF,TGTGCCAGCAGTTACTTCCGGGGTACCACTGAAGCTTTCTTT,.,TRBV6-2/TRBV6-3,.,TRBJ1-1
CAARGDTYEQYF,TGTGCCGCCAGGGGGGACACCTACGAGCAGTACTTC,.,TRBV6-5,.,TRBJ2-7
CASSSWDLLDNSPLHF,TGTGCCAGCAGCTCATGGGACCTTCTAGATAATTCACCCCTCCACTTT,.,TRBV7-9,.,TRBJ1-6
CASRRPGTDVREAFF,TGTGCCAGTAGACGACCTGGGACAGACGTCCGTGAAGCTTTCTTT,TRBD1,TRBV19,.,TRBJ1-1
CSASAEGGGGTDTQYF,TGCAGTGCTAGTGCGGAGGGAGGGGGCGGCACAGATACGCAGTATTTT,.,TRBV20-1,.,TRBJ2-3
CASRELRMNGNQPQHF,TGTGCCAGCAGGGAACTAAGGATGAATGGCAATCAGCCCCAGCATTTT,.,TRBV2,.,TRBJ1-5
CAISESTPQGQPQHF,TGTGCCATCAGTGAGTCGACTCCGCAGGGTCAGCCCCAGCATTTT,.,TRBV10-3,.,TRBJ1-5
CASSHQGQVNTEAFF,TGTGCCAGCAGCCACCAGGGACAGGTGAACACTGAAGCTTTCTTT,TRBD1,TRBV7-2,.,TRBJ1-1
CASVQGSYEQYF,TGTGCCAGCGTACAGGGATCCTACGAGCAGTACTTC,.,TRBV6-5,.,TRBJ2-7
CASSLEGTSGYEQYF,TGTGCCAGCAGCTTAGAGGGGACTAGCGGCTACGAGCAGTACTTC,TRBD2,TRBV11-2,.,TRBJ2-7
CASSPKGQLGNTIYF,TGTGCCAGCAGTCCGAAAGGACAGCTAGGAAACACCATATATTTT,.,TRBV27,.,TRBJ1-3